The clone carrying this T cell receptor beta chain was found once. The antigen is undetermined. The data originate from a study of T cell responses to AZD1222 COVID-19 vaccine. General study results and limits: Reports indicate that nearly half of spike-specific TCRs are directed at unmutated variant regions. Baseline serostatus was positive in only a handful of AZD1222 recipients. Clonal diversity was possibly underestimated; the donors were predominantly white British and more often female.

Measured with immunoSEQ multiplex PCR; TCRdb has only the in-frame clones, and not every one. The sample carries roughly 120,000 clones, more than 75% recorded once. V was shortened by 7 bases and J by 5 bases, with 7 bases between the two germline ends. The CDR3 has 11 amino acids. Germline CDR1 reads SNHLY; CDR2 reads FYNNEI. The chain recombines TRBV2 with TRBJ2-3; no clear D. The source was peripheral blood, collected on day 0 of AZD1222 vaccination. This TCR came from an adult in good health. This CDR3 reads CASTVGDTQYF. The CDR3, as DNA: TGTGCCAGCACGGTAGGAGATACGCAGTATTTT.